This TCR beta chain is from a study of blood T cell repertoires in COVID-19 (dated by TCRdb to 2020 to 2022). Background for the entire study: The collaborator samples originated in the United States, Italy and Spain and spanned the acute and convalescent phases of COVID-19. Nearly every sample came with metadata listing a de-identified subject ID, COVID-19 status, age in years and sex. The dataset comprised deeply sampled blood TCRbeta repertoires from subjects exposed to, actively infected with, or recovered from COVID-19. Where available, HLA class I and class II types were obtained from metadata supplied by the sample provider rather than from assay-based typing. Samples were obtained from the ongoing ImmuneRACE study (first 160 participants) and from some 1,300 subjects provided by 6 global collaborators. The prospective study material was composed of cDNA or gDNA derived from T cells, B-cell-depleted T cells, or PBMCs. The repertoires were released in a freely available public database meant as a resource for research on the immune response to SARS-CoV-2.

Study-wide conclusions, independent of this receptor: The amount of clinical and demographic metadata varied by source and participant and was provided uncurated.

The immunoSEQ Assay, a bias-controlled multiplex PCR, was used to amplify TCRbeta CDR3 regions from genomic DNA. Regarding the original processing steps: The number of nucleated cells in each sample was estimated from the amplification of reference gene primers within the assay. Sequence reads were collapsed and filtered to measure the absolute abundance of every unique TCRbeta CDR3 rearrangement. For each sample, productive Simpson clonality was calculated by taking the square root of Simpson's diversity index across productive rearrangements. TCRdb carries this immuneACCESS record with in-frame sequences only. Its versions omit some clonotypes, under half of them owing to an unresolved V gene in the studies checked, with the rest unexplained. V and J calls and clone size are as listed in that table; D and trimming were resolved from the DNA. This sample comprises roughly 350,000 clones, roughly 90% of them detected only once. The ten biggest clones cover approximately 17% of the sample.

Participants in the prospective study were aged roughly 18 to 100 years, lived in about two dozen United States geographic areas, and enrolled through a virtual design. To assign participants to cohorts, the prospective study relied on clinical history that participants themselves reported in a screening survey and a study questionnaire. ImmuneRACE Cohort 3 recovered participants were defined by two consecutive negative NP/OP PCR tests, healthcare professional clearance, or symptom resolution. In the prospective study, mobile phlebotomists collected whole blood, serum and a nasopharyngeal or oropharyngeal swab from each participant. Additional blood draws and questionnaires over an approximately 2-month period could optionally be provided by prospective study participants. Blood samples from the prospective study were shipped frozen or at room temperature prior to DNA extraction. To note about this clone: Its cognate antigen has yet to be identified. Qualities for individual bases were not recorded, and no much larger clone is one base off.

This receptor was identified in a young woman who had recovered from COVID-19. Sequenced sample: PBMCs or T cells enriched from blood (not recorded which).

Read as DNA, the sequence is TGTGCCAGCAGTTTAAGGGGGGGGTATCAGCCCCAGCATTTT. This encodes CASSLRGGYQPQHF. Here the chain combines TRBV28 and TRBJ1-5; possibly the D gene is TRBD1, per 6 matching bases. Its CDR3 holds 14 amino acids, cysteine through phenylalanine. CDR3 DNA is the only sequence kept; it has 42 bases, read in frame from the first base. As encoded in the germline V gene, CDR1 is MDHEN while CDR2 is SYDVKM. Trimming removed 2 bases from V and 5 bases from J, leaving 10 bases between the germline ends.